This record looks at one TCR beta chain sequence and its context. Its antigen is still unknown. The CDR3 is 15 residues long. CDR1 and CDR2 (germline): SGHTA, FQGNSA. Trimming took off 2 bases at V and 4 bases at J, with 13 bases between the two ends. As every portion of the isolated RNA was reverse transcribed, the sequencing read expressed TCRB transcripts. Read counts averaged approximately 3.5 million for samples of naive, central memory and regulatory T cells. The repertoire was sequenced with immunoSEQ multiplex PCR; TCRdb's copy has only in-frame clones and lacks some. The sample includes hundreds of thousands of clones, 9.3% of them seen just once. This entry is derived from a study of beta chain features in type 1 diabetes. Overall study results and limits: All four CD4+ subsets of Type 1 diabetes patients contained TCRB CDR3s that were moderately but significantly shorter. The question left open here concerned HLA type influencing TCRB rearrangement.

The TCR originated in a man aged 25 to 40 with type 1 diabetes. The sample consisted of central memory CD4+ T cells from blood. The gene calls are TRBV7-2 and TRBJ2-3, with a tentative D call TRBD1 (7 bases). The CDR3 bases are TGTGCCAGCAGCTTATCAGGGGGGATAGCAGATACGCAGTATTTT. Translating it yields CASSLSGGIADTQYF.